Below, 7 T cell receptor beta chains from the same sample are listed, as sequenced in a study of CD8 T cells in Susac syndrome. An input of about 0.5 to 1 ug of RNA was subjected to reverse transcription using random hexamers. TCRdb ran MiXCR on the immunoSEQ multiplex PCR reads and lists one entry per CDR3 protein. Found here are about 210,000 distinct CDR3 sequences, 94% of them singletons; the top ten hold around 0.15%. The sequenced sample consisted of CD4+ T cells from PBMCs. The receptors stem from a human donor with Susac syndrome.

This rearrangement joins TRBV6-6 to TRBJ2-3; 9 bases are a match to TRBD2. The CDR3 contains 15 residues. Per the germline V gene, CDR1 is MNHNY and CDR2 is SVGAGI (reference sequence). The junction had 2 bases not matched to a gene; V was cut back by 2 bases and J by 2 bases. DNA of the CDR3: TGTGCCAGCAGTTACCTAGCGGGGCCCACAGATACGCAGTATTTT. This codes for CASSYLAGPTDTQYF.

The chain joins TRBV19 to TRBJ2-1, with 7 bases fitting TRBD1. With V trimmed by 3 bases and J by 4 bases, 9 bases remained unmatched. This CDR3 region has 16 residues. Germline CDR1 and CDR2: LNHDA and SQIVND (reference sequence). This chain's CDR3 is CASSIRGQATYNEQFF. The CDR3 DNA reads as TGTGCCAGTAGTATCAGAGGACAGGCCACGTACAATGAGCAGTTCTTC.

This clonotype was seen once. The rearrangement joins TRBV6-5 to TRBJ1-2; the D gene is possibly TRBD1 (6 bases). The V end lost 5 bases, the J end lost 5 bases, and 24 bases lay between the germline ends. In germline, CDR1 is MNHEY, CDR2 SVGAGI. This CDR3 comprises 17 residues. The CDR3 protein is CASSLRYRDLAPYGYTF. The CDR3 region has the DNA TGTGCCAGCAGTCTACGGTACAGGGATTTGGCCCCTTATGGCTACACCTTC.

The sample holds one count of this clonotype. This chain uses TRBV6-2 or TRBV6-3 with TRBJ2-5; D call uncertain. CDR1 and CDR2 from the germline V gene are MNHEY and SVGEGT. The CDR3 consists of 13 residues. Between the trimmed V and J ends, which lost 6 bases and 2 bases, there was a span of 10 bases. As DNA, the CDR3 is TGTGCCAGCAGACAGCAAGCTCAAGAGACCCAGTACTTC. This sequence encodes CASRQQAQETQYF.

The chain has TRBV19 and TRBJ2-7; 10 bases line up with TRBD2. The CDR3 has 15 residues. Losses at the gene ends were 5 bases for V and 3 bases for J; bases not matched to a gene: 7. The germline V gene has CDR1 LNHDA and CDR2 SQIVND (reference sequence). The CDR3 loop is CASSAPGLAFYEQYF. The CDR3 DNA is TGTGCCAGTAGTGCCCCGGGACTAGCGTTCTACGAGCAGTACTTC. Full variable domain (missing parts from reference TRBV19 and TRBJ2-7): DGGITQSPKYLFRKEGQNVTLSCEQNLNHDAMYWYRQDPGQGLRLIYYSQIVNDFQKGDIAEGYSVSREKKESFPLTVTSAQKNPTAFYLCASSAPGLAFYEQYFGPGTRLTVT.

This sequence joins TRBV30 and TRBJ1-5; a weak D match, TRBD1 (6 bases). Germline V gene sequence: CDR1 GTSNPN, CDR2 SVGIG (reference sequence). Trimming took 3 bases from V and 4 from J, leaving 16 bases between them. The CDR3 consists of 15 residues. CDR3 in DNA: TGTGCCTGGAGACACCCGGACAGATCAAATCAGCCCCAGCATTTT. Protein product: CAWRHPDRSNQPQHF.

The V gene is TRBV6-2 or TRBV6-3, the J gene TRBJ2-7; D perhaps matches TRBD2 (6 bases). Per the germline V gene, CDR1 is MNHEY and CDR2 is SVGEGT. This CDR3 region has 13 residues. Trimming stripped 10 bases from V and 5 bases from J, with 18 bases between. CDR3 coding DNA: TGTGCCACTACTTCTGGGGGGTCTGACGAGCAGTACTTC. It specifies CATTSGGSDEQYF.